This passage covers 21 T cell receptor beta chains from one sample sequenced in a study of cytomegalovirus exposure and HLA in healthy donors. PCR primers comprised 60 Vbeta and 13 Jbeta primers. Libraries were prepared by immunoSEQ multiplex PCR; TCRdb keeps only in-frame clonotypes and omits some of them. The table lists some 92,000 clones, more than 60% of them singletons, with around 9.9% in the top ten. The sequenced material came from PBMCs. The source is a man between 18 and 35 years old in good health and CMV-seropositive.

The chain carries TRBV5-1 and TRBJ1-6; D gene uncertain. The germline gives CDR1 SGHRS, CDR2 YFSETQ. CDR3 length: 15 amino acids. V was shortened by 2 bases and J by 7 bases, with 13 bases between the two germline ends. CDR3 DNA sequence: TGCGCCAGCAGCTTTGAGATCCAGGCCAATTCACCCCTCCACTTT. It is translated as CASSFEIQANSPLHF. Supplemented by reference TRBV5-1 and TRBJ1-6, the full variable domain reads KAGVTQTPRYLIKTRGQQVTLSCSPISGHRSVSWYQQTPGQGLQFLFEYFSETQRNKGNFPGRFSGRQFSNSRSEMNVSTLELGDSALYLCASSFEIQANSPLHFGNGTRLTVT.

The rearrangement links TRBV6-6 to TRBJ2-7; TRBD1 agrees at 9 bases. This CDR3 has 12 amino acids. The germline CDR1 and CDR2 sequences are MNHNY and SVGAGI (reference sequence). The ends lost 8 bases at V and 5 bases at J; junction bases unmatched: 4. CDR3: CASGTGRNEQYF. The CDR3 region has the DNA TGTGCCAGCGGGACAGGGCGAAACGAGCAGTACTTC.

The chain links TRBV30 to TRBJ2-1; 11 bases line up with TRBD2. CDR1 and CDR2 from the germline V gene are GTSNPN and SVGIG (reference sequence). The CDR3 has 16 residues. The J segment lost 2 bases and the V segment lost 4 bases, leaving 7 bases of the junction unmatched. CDR3 residues: CAWKQLAGETYNEQFF. CDR3 in DNA: TGTGCCTGGAAGCAACTAGCGGGGGAAACCTACAATGAGCAGTTCTTC.

The CDR3 is CASSQSGQGAEKLFF. In DNA form, the CDR3 reads TGTGCCAGCAGCCAATCGGGACAGGGGGCTGAAAAACTGTTTTTT. The rearrangement joins TRBV5-6 to TRBJ1-4; TRBD1 matches 12 bases. The germline V gene has CDR1 SGHDT and CDR2 YYEEEE. Losses at the gene ends were 4 bases for V and 7 bases for J; bases not matched to a gene: 5. There are 15 residues in the CDR3.

The V call is TRBV25-1, the J call TRBJ2-1; D possibly corresponds to TRBD2 (5 bases). The CDR3 length is 13 residues. V lost 6 bases, J lost 8 bases, and 14 bases lay in between. Per germline, CDR1 MGHDK and CDR2 SYGVNS. The CDR3 region is CASRPNSGDEQFF. CDR3 nucleotides: TGTGCCAGCAGGCCGAACAGCGGAGATGAGCAGTTCTTC. Based on the CDR3 plus reference TRBV25-1 and TRBJ2-1, the full variable domain is EADIYQTPRYLVIGTGKKITLECSQTMGHDKMYWYQQDPGMELHLIHYSYGVNSTEKGDLSSESTVSRIRTEHFPLTLESARPSHTSQYLCASRPNSGDEQFFGPGTRLTVL.

This clone was picked up one time. The chain has TRBV7-9 and TRBJ2-7; tentatively, D is TRBD2 (7 bases). The CDR3 sequence is 17 residues long. Germline CDR1 and CDR2: SEHNR and FQNEAQ (reference sequence). V shed 1 base and J shed 2 bases, with 18 bases lying between them. The CDR3, as DNA: TGTGCCAGCAGCTTAGGGGCCGCATGGGAGGGGGCCTACGAGCAGTACTTC. It codes for CASSLGAAWEGAYEQYF.

The chain joins TRBV28 to TRBJ1-2; tentative D call: TRBD1 (6 bases). This CDR3 has 15 amino acids. V lost 3 bases, J lost 2 bases, and 13 bases lay in between. Germline CDR1 reads MDHEN; CDR2 reads SYDVKM. The CDR3 reads CASSLFDQGNYGYTF. CDR3 nucleotide sequence: TGTGCCAGCAGTTTGTTTGATCAGGGGAACTATGGCTACACCTTC.

This clone was recorded only once. The chain couples TRBV5-1 to TRBJ2-5, with D perhaps matching TRBD1 (5 bases). The CDR3 runs 14 residues. V was clipped by 0 bases and J by 0 bases, with 6 bases between them. CDR1 is SGHRS, CDR2 YFSETQ, per germline. This chain's CDR3 is CASSLDRYQETQYF. The CDR3 DNA reads as TGCGCCAGCAGCTTGGACAGGTACCAAGAGACCCAGTACTTC. Based on the CDR3 plus reference TRBV5-1 and TRBJ2-5, the full variable domain is KAGVTQTPRYLIKTRGQQVTLSCSPISGHRSVSWYQQTPGQGLQFLFEYFSETQRNKGNFPGRFSGRQFSNSRSEMNVSTLELGDSALYLCASSLDRYQETQYFGPGTRLLVL.

The V gene is TRBV5-5, the J gene TRBJ2-7, with TRBD1 identical over 8 bases. This CDR3 comprises 14 residues. CDR1 is SGHKS and CDR2 is YYEKEE in the germline V gene (reference sequence). The trim removed 4 bases at V and 6 bases at J, leaving 9 bases unmatched. The CDR3 DNA is TGTGCCAGCAGCCCTTGGACAGGGACAGGCGAGCAGTACTTC. Its protein product is CASSPWTGTGEQYF. Complete variable domain (other parts from reference TRBV5-5 and TRBJ2-7): DAGVTQSPTHLIKTRGQQVTLRCSPISGHKSVSWYQQVLGQGPQFIFQYYEKEERGRGNFPDRFSARQFPNYSSELNVNALLLGDSALYLCASSPWTGTGEQYFGPGTRLTVT.

The chain joins TRBV18 to TRBJ2-5; maybe TRBD1 (6 bases). Trimming removed 2 bases at V and 5 bases at J, with 15 bases between. Germline V lookup: CDR1 KGHSH, CDR2 LQKENI. This CDR3 spans 15 amino acids. The CDR3 spells CASSPIDRPEETQYF. CDR3 sequence (DNA): TGTGCCAGCTCACCAATCGACAGGCCGGAGGAGACCCAGTACTTC.

The CDR3 nucleotides read TGTGCCAGTTCGTTCGGAGCGCCCAACTATGGCTACACCTTC. It is translated as CASSFGAPNYGYTF. This chain connects TRBV27 to TRBJ1-2; D not resolved. This CDR3 has 14 residues. Germline V lookup: CDR1 MNHEY, CDR2 SMNVEV (reference sequence). V was shortened by 9 bases and J by 2 bases, with 16 bases between the two germline ends.

The rearrangement links TRBV30 to TRBJ2-1; no clear D. The CDR3 spans 15 residues. The germline V gene has CDR1 GTSNPN and CDR2 SVGIG (reference sequence). The V and J ends lost 4 bases and 0 bases respectively, with 13 bases between them. The DNA for the CDR3 is TGTGCCTGGATGACATTACCCTCCTCCTACAATGAGCAGTTCTTC. It yields the protein CAWMTLPSSYNEQFF.

The chain combines TRBV7-3 with TRBJ2-3, with 9 positions matching TRBD2. This CDR3 region has 14 residues. CDR1 and CDR2 (germline): SGHTA, FQGTGA. The ends lost 2 bases at V and 6 bases at J; junction bases unmatched: 3. This CDR3 reads CASSLQRGEDTQYF. For the CDR3, the DNA is TGTGCCAGCAGCTTACAGCGGGGGGAGGATACGCAGTATTTT.

About this clone: Additional DNA sequences in this sample encode the identical CDR3. The chain combines TRBV27 with TRBJ2-7; TRBD1 is a possible D gene (5 bases). The germline V gene has CDR1 MNHEY and CDR2 SMNVEV (reference sequence). The length of the CDR3 is 13 residues. Trimming took 3 bases from V and 3 from J, leaving 9 bases between them. In nucleotides, the CDR3 is TGTGCCAGCAGTTTTGGGCAGGGCTACGAGCAGTACTTC. This sequence encodes CASSFGQGYEQYF.

The chain recombines TRBV5-8 with TRBJ1-1; 11 nucleotides agree with TRBD1. Germline values: CDR1 SGHTS, CDR2 YDEGEE. Trimming removed 3 bases from V and 5 bases from J; junction bases left unmatched: 12. The length of the CDR3 is 17 residues. The CDR3 DNA follows: TGTGCCAGCAGCTCAGGACAGGGGGCAATAGGGTGGACTGAAGCTTTCTTT. It codes for CASSSGQGAIGWTEAFF.

The CDR3, as DNA: TGTGCCTCAGCTGGGAGGAACACTGAAGCTTTCTTT. Encoded protein: CASAGRNTEAFF. The chain recombines TRBV30 with TRBJ1-1, with D hard to call. The V end was cut by 7 bases, the J end by 1 base, with 10 bases between. There are 12 residues in the CDR3. Germline lookup yields CDR1 GTSNPN and CDR2 SVGIG (reference sequence).

This clone occurred a few times. The chain couples TRBV27 to TRBJ1-1, with 9 bases that match TRBD1. The ends lost 7 bases at V and 4 bases at J; junction bases unmatched: 13. Germline CDR1 reads MNHEY; CDR2 reads SMNVEV (reference sequence). The CDR3 length is 16 residues. In DNA, the CDR3 is TGTGCCAGCACCCCCGGCGAGGGACAGGGATTCACTGAAGCTTTCTTT. Translated: CASTPGEGQGFTEAFF.

The genes are TRBV28 and TRBJ1-5; 9 bases fit TRBD1. The CDR3 runs 15 residues. Per the germline V gene, CDR1 is MDHEN and CDR2 is SYDVKM. J gave up 6 bases and V 7 bases, and 10 bases lay outside the gene matches. CDR3 DNA sequence: TGTGCCAGCAACTCTCCGGGACAGGGTGGTCAGCCCCAGCATTTT. It yields the protein CASNSPGQGGQPQHF.

The chain couples TRBV9 to TRBJ1-1, with a weak D call TRBD1 (6 bases). Germline V gene sequence: CDR1 SGDLS, CDR2 YYNGEE. CDR3 length equals 15 residues. Trimming left V 6 bases short and J 2 bases short, with 17 bases between. The CDR3 protein is CASTLGGAFNTEAFF. The CDR3, as DNA: TGTGCCAGCACCCTCGGGGGGGCTTTCAACACTGAAGCTTTCTTT.

The chain links TRBV14 to TRBJ2-1; D possibly corresponds to TRBD1 (7 bases). V lost 3 bases and J lost 7, with 10 bases in between. This CDR3 contains 13 residues. Germline V lookup: CDR1 SGHDN, CDR2 FVKESK. This chain's CDR3 is CASSHRGANEQFF. The DNA of the CDR3 is TGTGCCAGCAGCCACAGGGGGGCGAATGAGCAGTTCTTC.

This sequence joins TRBV9 and TRBJ2-6, with TRBD2 matching 10 bases. Germline V lookup: CDR1 SGDLS, CDR2 YYNGEE. V dropped 3 bases and J dropped 0; count of bases not matched to a gene: 6. This CDR3 contains 18 residues. The CDR3 protein is CASSASGGTYSGANVLTF. In DNA, the CDR3 is TGTGCCAGCAGCGCTAGCGGGGGAACCTACTCTGGGGCCAACGTCCTGACTTTC.